This passage covers 5 T cell receptor beta chains from one sample sequenced in a study of human T cells and chemical hapten exposure (dated by TCRdb to 2020 to 2023). The library was generated by RACE. The sequencer listed for this sample is NextSeq 500. TCRdb trimmed public reads at Q25 via fastp, called clones via MiXCR and kept in-frame beta chains. Each CDR3 protein gets just one entry, which takes the most common genes and DNA from the rows behind it. A total of about 90,000 distinct CDR3 sequences appear in this sample, over 9.5% of them only once. The ten largest clones represent 2% to 2.5% of the sample. The intended sense of this specimen's time point label: patch test 1, 2 weeks after DPC sensitization. This sample's treatment or condition label indicates: therapeutic diphenylcyclopropenone sensitization with weekly scalp DPC. The sample consisted of whole blood, taken in connection with sensitization to the hapten diphenylcyclopropenone (DPC). These receptors originate from a man aged 40-49 years with alopecia areata. Some clones in this sample may be carry-over from other donors' samples.

This clonotype was seen repeatedly, ten times or more. In nucleotides, the CDR3 is TGCAGTGCCAGACTCAAGACAGGCGGGAATTCACCCCTCCACTTT. This encodes CSARLKTGGNSPLHF. The genes are TRBV20-1 and TRBJ1-6; D possibly corresponds to TRBD1 (6 bases). The germline gives CDR1 DFQATT, CDR2 SNEGSKA (reference sequence). The CDR3 loop spans 15 amino acids. V was pared by 6 bases and J by 7 bases, with 19 bases between.

This clonotype occurred a few times. The V gene is TRBV28, the J gene TRBJ2-7, with D tentatively TRBD1 or TRBD2 (6 bases each). Trimming pared 6 bases from V and 9 bases from J, leaving 15 bases between. The CDR3 covers 12 residues. Germline CDR1 and CDR2: MDHEN and SYDVKM. The CDR3 loop reads CASSQEGVGQYF. The CDR3 nucleotides are TGTGCCAGCAGCCAGGAGGGGGTCGGGCAGTACTTC.

The chain combines TRBV28 with TRBJ2-5; 10 bases are a match to TRBD2. With 4 bases clipped from V and 3 bases from J, the junction kept 5 bases outside the gene matches. The CDR3 is 15 residues long. In germline, CDR1 is MDHEN, CDR2 SYDVKM. CDR3 sequence: CASSSLLAGEETQYF. The CDR3 nucleotides read TGTGCCAGCAGTTCTTTGCTAGCGGGAGAAGAGACCCAGTACTTC.

At least ten counts were recorded for this clonotype. V is TRBV7-2 and J is TRBJ2-1; 10 bases are a match to TRBD2. The CDR3 has 15 amino acids. CDR1 and CDR2 from the germline V gene are SGHTA and FQGNSA. The J segment lost 7 bases and the V segment lost 5 bases, leaving 8 bases of the junction unmatched. The DNA of the CDR3 is TGTGCCAGCAGCACCGAAAGCGGGAGGGCGAATGAGCAGTTCTTC. It translates to CASSTESGRANEQFF. The full variable domain, in which reference TRBV7-2 and TRBJ2-1 provide the parts outside the CDR3, is GAGVSQSPSNKVTEKGKDVELRCDPISGHTALYWYRQSLGQGLEFLIYFQGNSAPDKSGLPSDRFSAERTGGSVSTLTIQRTQQEDSAVYLCASSTESGRANEQFFGPGTRLTVL.

This clonotype was seen at least ten times. The V call is TRBV7-2, the J call TRBJ1-2, with D perhaps TRBD1 (5 bases). Germline V gene lookup returns CDR1 SGHTA and CDR2 FQGNSA. The CDR3 has 8 residues. This CDR3 is CVAGGYTF. CDR3 nucleotides: TGTGTGGCAGGGGGCTACACCTTC.